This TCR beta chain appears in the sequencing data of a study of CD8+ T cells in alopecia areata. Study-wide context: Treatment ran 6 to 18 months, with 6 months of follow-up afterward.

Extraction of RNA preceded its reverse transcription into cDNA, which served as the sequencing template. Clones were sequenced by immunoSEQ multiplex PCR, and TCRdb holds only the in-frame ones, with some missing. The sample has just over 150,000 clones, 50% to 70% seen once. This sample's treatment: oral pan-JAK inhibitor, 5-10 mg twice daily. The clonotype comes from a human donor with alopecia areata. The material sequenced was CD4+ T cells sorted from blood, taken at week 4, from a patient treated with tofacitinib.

This CDR3 reads CASSLVPSGYTGELFF. The CDR3 nucleotides are TGTGCCAGCAGCTTAGTGCCTAGCGGATATACCGGGGAGCTGTTTTTT. The rearrangement uses TRBV7-8 and TRBJ2-2; 7 nucleotides align to TRBD2. V trimming: 1 base; J trimming: 5 bases; junction bases outside the gene matches: 7. CDR1 and CDR2 (germline): SGHVS, FQNEAQ. The CDR3 runs to 16 residues.